These 20 T cell receptor beta chains share one sample of origin, sequenced in a study of CD8 T cells in ankylosing spondylitis. Study-level results: Within ankylosing spondylitis blood, a TCR beta motif made up of several highly homologous variants appeared to be characteristic.

TCRdb independently ran MiXCR on the 5' RACE reads; one entry per CDR3 protein. The data show hundreds of thousands of distinct CDR3 sequences, roughly 12% seen once. For these receptors, no antigen is known. The sample taken for sequencing was blood, either unsorted or a sorted T cell fraction (not recorded which). These receptors were taken from a male donor with ankylosing spondylitis.

V usage is TRBV7-2 and J usage is TRBJ1-2; D not certain. This CDR3 is built from 14 residues. The germline V gene encodes CDR1 SGHTA and CDR2 FQGNSA. The V and J ends lost 7 bases and 10 bases respectively, with 22 bases between them. The CDR3 nucleotides read TGTGCCAGCACCCACTGGTCCAGACCTCAGTCCTACACCTTC. Residues: CASTHWSRPQSYTF.

The chain has TRBV5-1 and TRBJ1-1; D is perhaps TRBD1 (5 bases). This CDR3 is 17 amino acids long. CDR1 is SGHRS, CDR2 YFSETQ, per germline. Trimming left V 0 bases short and J 0 bases short, with 15 bases between. Written as DNA, the CDR3 is TGCGCCAGCAGCTTGGTGGGGACCCTAGGGATGAACACTGAAGCTTTCTTT. Its translation: CASSLVGTLGMNTEAFF.

This chain links TRBV7-2 with TRBJ2-3, with 10 positions matching TRBD1. J gave up 3 bases and V 5 bases, and 8 bases lay outside the gene matches. The CDR3 is 16 amino acids. Per germline, CDR1 SGHTA and CDR2 FQGNSA. CDR3 sequence (DNA): TGTGCCAGCAGCCGATTACCGGGACAGGGGACAGATACGCAGTATTTT. Translated, it gives CASSRLPGQGTDTQYF.

This chain uses TRBV5-1 with TRBJ2-3; D gene unclear. The CDR3 totals 14 residues. Looked up from germline, CDR1 is SGHRS and CDR2 is YFSETQ. Trimming took 4 bases from V and 6 from J, leaving 15 bases between them. The CDR3: CASSLRRPEDTQYF. CDR3 bases: TGCGCCAGCAGCCTACGTAGACCAGAGGATACGCAGTATTTT.

This clonotype was picked up a small number of times. The rearrangement joins TRBV20-1 to TRBJ1-4; no firm D call. The CDR3 runs 15 residues. The V end was cut by 4 bases, the J end by 0 bases, with 12 bases between. Looked up from germline, CDR1 is DFQATT and CDR2 is SNEGSKA (reference sequence). The chain's CDR3 is CSATVSGSTNEKLFF. As DNA, the CDR3 is TGCAGTGCTACGGTCAGTGGCTCAACTAATGAAAAACTGTTTTTT.

The sample holds a few counts of this clonotype. The V and J genes are TRBV6-1 and TRBJ2-3; a possible D gene is TRBD2 (6 bases). Germline CDR1 reads MNHNS; CDR2 reads SASEGT. The CDR3 is made up of 17 amino acids. Trimming pared 9 bases from V and 0 bases from J, leaving 22 bases between. The CDR3 here is CASPSGWGGSSTDTQYF. The CDR3 DNA sequence: TGTGCCAGTCCCTCCGGGTGGGGAGGCTCTAGCACAGATACGCAGTATTTT.

The gene calls are TRBV20-1 and TRBJ2-7, with 7 bases aligning to TRBD2. J gave up 2 bases and V 5 bases, and 3 bases lay outside the gene matches. Germline loops: CDR1 DFQATT, CDR2 SNEGSKA (reference sequence). There are 12 residues in the CDR3. CDR3 DNA sequence: TGCAGTGCTCCGAGCGGGACCTACGAGCAGTACTTC. Encoded protein: CSAPSGTYEQYF.

The chain joins TRBV6-2 or TRBV6-3 to TRBJ1-2; tentatively, D is TRBD1 (5 bases). Trimming cost V 6 bases and J 4 bases, with 12 bases left between them. The CDR3 has 13 residues. Germline CDR1 and CDR2: MNHEY and SVGEGT. This chain's CDR3 is CASSRDGFYGYTF. As DNA, the CDR3 is TGTGCCAGCAGCCGGGACGGATTCTATGGCTACACCTTC.

The V gene is TRBV20-1, the J gene TRBJ1-2; no definite D call. Trimming cost V 6 bases and J 0 bases, with 8 bases left between them. The germline V gene has CDR1 DFQATT and CDR2 SNEGSKA (reference sequence). The CDR3 loop spans 12 amino acids. CDR3 in amino acids: CSATTANYGYTF. The CDR3, as DNA: TGCAGTGCCACCACAGCTAACTATGGCTACACCTTC.

This clonotype was counted many times. This sequence joins TRBV2 and TRBJ1-2; D call uncertain. The germline gives CDR1 SNHLY, CDR2 FYNNEI. CDR3 size: 13 residues. V was cut by 2 bases and J by 8 bases, with 12 bases left in between. In DNA form, the CDR3 reads TGTGCCAGCAGTGAAACGGGTGGTCACGGCTACACCTTC. As protein: CASSETGGHGYTF. Drawing the rest from reference TRBV2 and TRBJ1-2, the complete variable domain is EPEVTQTPSHQVTQMGQEVILRCVPISNHLYFYWYRQILGQKVEFLVSFYNNEISEKSEIFDDQFSVERPDGSNFTLKIRSTKLEDSAMYFCASSETGGHGYTFGSGTRLTVV.

The chain combines TRBV12-3 or TRBV12-4 with TRBJ2-7; TRBD1 might be the D (5 bases). This CDR3 spans 15 amino acids. V was clipped by 5 bases and J by 0 bases, with 14 bases between them. The chain's CDR3 is CASSPSQVSSYEQYF. The CDR3 bases are TGTGCCAGCAGTCCATCACAGGTGAGCTCCTACGAGCAGTACTTC.

This clonotype has more than one count but fewer than ten. CDR3 sequence (DNA): TGCAGTGCTAGGCCAGGGCTTTCCTATAATTCACCCCTCCACTTT. This gives the protein CSARPGLSYNSPLHF. This chain connects TRBV20-1 to TRBJ1-6; TRBD1 might be the D (5 bases). This CDR3 has 15 amino acids. Germline loops: CDR1 DFQATT, CDR2 SNEGSKA (reference sequence). V lost 3 bases and J lost 1, with 10 bases in between.

The table lists this clonotype with a few counts. J is TRBJ2-5 and V is TRBV28; 8 nucleotides align to TRBD1. V was clipped by 6 bases and J by 6 bases; unmatched bases: 6. Germline V gene data show CDR1 as MDHEN and CDR2 as SYDVKM. The CDR3 totals 13 residues. CDR3 loop: CASRRTGPKTQYF. The CDR3 region has the DNA TGTGCCAGCAGACGGACAGGGCCGAAGACCCAGTACTTC.

The rearrangement joins TRBV12-3 or TRBV12-4 to TRBJ2-7; TRBD1 aligns across 10 bases. V gave up 8 bases and J gave up 5 bases; unmatched junction bases: 6. The CDR3 length is 13 residues. In nucleotides, the CDR3 is TGTGCCAGCCGAGGACAGGGGGGGAACGAGCAGTACTTC. Its translation: CASRGQGGNEQYF.

This clonotype was observed many times. This chain links TRBV20-1 with TRBJ2-1, with 8 bases lining up with TRBD1. Unmatched junction bases numbered 10, after V lost 3 bases and J lost 9 bases. This CDR3 contains 14 residues. Germline-derived CDR1 and CDR2 are DFQATT and SNEGSKA (reference sequence). The DNA for the CDR3 is TGCAGTGCTAGTAGCCTGACAGGGGCTATTGAGCAGTTCTTC. This gives the protein CSASSLTGAIEQFF.

V usage is TRBV4-2 and J usage is TRBJ2-1; 9 bases are a match to TRBD1. Germline V gives CDR1 LGHNA, CDR2 YNFKEQ. Losses at the gene ends were 0 bases for V and 7 bases for J; bases not matched to a gene: 7. This CDR3 is 16 amino acids long. CDR3 coding DNA: TGTGCCAGCAGCCAAGATTCTCAGACAGGGGGTAATGAGCAGTTCTTC. The encoded protein is CASSQDSQTGGNEQFF.

The sample holds a few counts of this clonotype. The genes are TRBV5-1 and TRBJ2-2; D not resolved. This CDR3 is built from 13 residues. CDR1 and CDR2 from the germline V gene are SGHRS and YFSETQ. Between the trimmed V and J ends, which lost 7 bases and 6 bases, there was a span of 13 bases. The CDR3 sequence: CASSDGRPGELFF. In DNA, the CDR3 is TGCGCCAGCTCAGATGGACGACCCGGGGAGCTGTTTTTT.

The chain uses TRBV5-6 and TRBJ2-3; tentatively, D is TRBD2 (6 bases). Germline CDR1 SGHDT, CDR2 YYEEEE. This CDR3 contains 14 residues. V dropped 0 bases and J dropped 5 bases, with 10 bases sitting between them. The CDR3 nucleotides read TGTGCCAGCAGCTTGGGACTAGAAGGAGATACGCAGTATTTT. Translated: CASSLGLEGDTQYF.

The genes are TRBV20-1 and TRBJ1-6; 10 nucleotides line up with TRBD1. V lost 6 bases and J lost 0; bases outside the gene matches: 5. The CDR3 has 16 residues. Per germline, CDR1 DFQATT and CDR2 SNEGSKA (reference sequence). The CDR3 reads CSATDRGHSYNSPLHF. As DNA, the CDR3 is TGCAGTGCGACAGACAGGGGGCACTCCTATAATTCACCCCTCCACTTT.

Only a few counts were recorded for this clonotype. Its ends do not fully match the called genes, so a read error is possible. The DNA of the CDR3 is TGTGCTAGCAGCCCCGGGACAGGGGATACAGATACGCAGTATTTT. Protein sequence: CASSPGTGDTDTQYF. This chain connects TRBV7-7 to TRBJ2-3, with 10 positions matching TRBD1. There are 15 residues in the CDR3. Germline lookup yields CDR1 SSHAT and CDR2 FNYEAQ (reference sequence).